This T cell receptor (beta chain) appears in the sequencing data of a study of Tregs in tolerant kidney transplant recipients. Overall study results and limits: Tolerant patients' donor-specific Tregs expanded beyond overall Tregs, suggesting antigen-driven growth.

TCRdb keeps only in-frame clones here, not all; method: immunoSEQ multiplex PCR. The data show about 83,000 clones, less than 98% seen once. Comments on this clone: Its antigen remains unidentified.

This TCR derives from a human donor who received a combined kidney and bone marrow transplant. Sequenced here: CD4+ T cells from blood, sampled before the transplant.

The CDR3 DNA reads TGTGCCAGCAGCTCGGGACAGCAAATGAACACTGAAGCTTTCTTT. Its translation is CASSSGQQMNTEAFF. The chain has TRBV7-2 and TRBJ1-1; 7 bases line up with TRBD1. The CDR3 length is 15 residues. V shed 4 bases and J 0 bases; nucleotides not matched to a gene: 5. Germline-derived CDR1 and CDR2 are SGHTA and FQGNSA.